A single sample gave rise to the 11 T cell receptor beta chains below, sequenced in a study of T cells in Graves' hyperthyroidism and ophthalmopathy. The investigators amplified TCR beta CDR3 regions from RNA transcripts. HTBI primers were the set used in a first-round RT-PCR of the TCR CDR3. TCRdb called the multiplex PCR reads again in MiXCR, with one record for every CDR3 protein. The profile shows more than 350,000 distinct CDR3 sequences, around 15% of them singletons. The sequenced sample consisted of blood. The receptors derive from a woman in her 30s with Graves' ophthalmopathy.

This clonotype was seen ten or more times. The gene calls are TRBV28 and TRBJ2-1; D might be TRBD1 (5 bases). Trimming stripped 6 bases from V and 2 bases from J, with 14 bases between. There are 15 residues in the CDR3. Germline V gene lookup returns CDR1 MDHEN and CDR2 SYDVKM. The DNA of the CDR3 is TGTGCCAGCAGCCATGAACAGGACCCCTACAATGAGCAGTTCTTC. It is translated as CASSHEQDPYNEQFF.

This clonotype was observed at least ten times. The V and J genes are TRBV27 and TRBJ1-6; 8 positions agree with TRBD1. V was pared by 2 bases and J by 9 bases, with 6 bases of the junction left unmatched. Germline V lookup: CDR1 MNHEY, CDR2 SMNVEV (reference sequence). This CDR3 region has 15 residues. DNA for the CDR3: TGTGCCAGCAGTTTAGTTTCAGGGGGCAGTTCACCCCTCCACTTT. This codes for CASSLVSGGSSPLHF.

This clonotype was observed many times. The rearrangement joins TRBV30 to TRBJ2-7, with D tentatively TRBD1 (5 bases). CDR3 length: 17 residues. The germline V and J ends were trimmed by 4 bases and 1 base, with 23 bases remaining between them. The germline V gene has CDR1 GTSNPN and CDR2 SVGIG (reference sequence). The CDR3 DNA is TGTGCCTGGATCCCCCACCCAAGGGGAAGGAGTTCCTACGAGCAGTACTTC. It codes for CAWIPHPRGRSSYEQYF.

Notes on this clonotype: It may be a read error: a sequence one base away is much more abundant. Here the CDR3 DNA reads TGTGCCAGCAGCGATACAGGGAGCTCCTACAGTGAGCAGTTCTTC. Translated, it gives CASSDTGSSYSEQFF. The chain is built from TRBV9 and TRBJ2-1, with a weak D call TRBD1 (6 bases). CDR1 SGDLS and CDR2 YYNGEE come from the germline V gene. The CDR3 has 15 amino acids.

The genes are TRBV19 and TRBJ1-6, with D possibly TRBD1 on 6 matching bases. Germline V gene data show CDR1 as LNHDA and CDR2 as SQIVND (reference sequence). Trimming shortened V by 6 bases and J by 5 bases, and 14 bases separated the two germline ends. The CDR3 totals 15 residues. Here the CDR3 DNA reads TGTGCCAGTAGAGTCCCGACAGGTCATAATTCACCCCTCCACTTT. It translates to CASRVPTGHNSPLHF.

This clonotype has more than one count but fewer than ten. CDR3 region: CASSYGGNYGYTF. The CDR3 nucleotides are TGTGCCAGCAGTTATGGGGGGAACTATGGCTACACCTTC. The rearrangement uses TRBV27 and TRBJ1-2; tentatively, D is TRBD1 (5 bases). Germline values: CDR1 MNHEY, CDR2 SMNVEV (reference sequence). The CDR3 is 13 amino acids. The V end lost 4 bases, the J end lost 2 bases, and 8 bases lay between the germline ends.

This clonotype appeared a few times. The chain joins TRBV18 to TRBJ1-5, with D maybe TRBD1 (5 bases). CDR1 and CDR2 from the germline V gene are KGHSH and LQKENI. The CDR3 has 13 residues. V was cut by 4 bases and J by 5 bases, with 9 bases left in between. CDR3 nucleotides: TGTGCCAGCTCACTGGGGGAACATCAGCCCCAGCATTTT. As protein: CASSLGEHQPQHF.

Many counts were recorded for this clonotype. The chain employs TRBV20-1 and TRBJ2-7; TRBD2 matches at 9 bases. Trimming cost V 0 bases and J 5 bases; bases outside gene matches: 5. There are 14 residues in the CDR3. Per germline, CDR1 DFQATT and CDR2 SNEGSKA (reference sequence). CDR3 sequence reads: CSARDVRGGDEQYF. The CDR3 DNA follows: TGCAGTGCTAGAGATGTCCGCGGGGGGGACGAGCAGTACTTC.

There are many counts of this clonotype. This chain joins TRBV5-1 and TRBJ2-3; weak D call: TRBD2 (6 bases). This CDR3 spans 15 amino acids. Trimming removed 0 bases from V and 6 bases from J, with 14 bases in between. The V gene's germline CDR1 is SGHRS and CDR2 YFSETQ. CDR3 coding DNA: TGCGCCAGCAGCTTGGTTTCGACGGGGGTGGATACGCAGTATTTT. It is translated as CASSLVSTGVDTQYF.

V usage is TRBV14 and J usage is TRBJ1-2; TRBD1 might be the D (5 bases). CDR1 and CDR2 (germline): SGHDN, FVKESK. This CDR3 region has 15 residues. V lost 0 bases and J lost 5, with 13 bases in between. The CDR3 DNA follows: TGTGCCAGCAGCCAAGATAGAAGGTGGGGGTATGGCTACACCTTC. This sequence encodes CASSQDRRWGYGYTF. The full variable domain, with the rest looked up from reference TRBV14 and TRBJ1-2, is EAGVTQFPSHSVIEKGQTVTLRCDPISGHDNLYWYRRVMGKEIKFLLHFVKESKQDESGMPNNRFLAERTGGTYSTLKVQPAELEDSGVYFCASSQDRRWGYGYTFGSGTRLTVV.

V gene TRBV9 combines with J gene TRBJ1-3; no clear D. The germline V and J ends were trimmed by 10 bases and 1 base, with 15 bases remaining between them. CDR1 and CDR2 from the germline V gene are SGDLS and YYNGEE. CDR3 length: 14 residues. The CDR3 protein is CASRPPGSGNTIYF. CDR3 in DNA: TGTGCCTCACGTCCCCCGGGGTCTGGAAACACCATATATTTT.